Below, 8 T cell receptor beta chains from the same sample are listed, as sequenced in a study of T-cell reconstitution after alpha-beta-depleted transplantation in children. Unique molecular identifiers were incorporated during preparation of the TCRbeta library. TCRdb fed the PCR reads into MiXCR, producing one record per CDR3 protein. The data show under 450,000 distinct CDR3 sequences, with roughly 13% seen just once and 4% to 5.5% held by the top ten. The source material was PBMCs, sampled from the stem cell graft. Receptors originate from a human donor who donated a stem cell graft to a child with Fanconi anemia.

This chain joins TRBV5-1 and TRBJ2-2; possibly TRBD1 for D (5 bases). Germline loops: CDR1 SGHRS, CDR2 YFSETQ. V gave up 0 bases and J gave up 7 bases, with 16 bases separating them. The CDR3 has 16 amino acids. In DNA form, the CDR3 reads TGCGCCAGCAGCTTGGAGCCAGGGTTTCGTGACGGGGAGCTGTTTTTT. This translates into CASSLEPGFRDGELFF.

This clonotype was found a few times. This rearrangement joins TRBV5-1 to TRBJ1-2, with D possibly matching TRBD1 (6 bases). The germline CDR1 and CDR2 sequences are SGHRS and YFSETQ. The CDR3 sequence is 15 residues long. The ends were cut back, 0 bases at V and 6 bases at J, with 15 bases in the middle. CDR3 DNA sequence: TGCGCCAGCAGCTTGGATACAGGGAAGTACGATGGCTACACCTTC. Protein sequence: CASSLDTGKYDGYTF.

This clonotype occurred a few times. J is TRBJ1-1 and V is TRBV15; D gene unclear. Germline V gene lookup returns CDR1 LNHNV and CDR2 YYDKDF (reference sequence). This CDR3 is 13 amino acids long. Trimming left V 1 base short and J 0 bases short, with 3 bases between. CDR3 in amino acids: CATSRGLNTEAFF. CDR3 bases: TGTGCCACCAGCAGAGGACTGAACACTGAAGCTTTCTTT.

The CDR3 bases are TGTGCCAGCAGTTTAGCGGGGACAGGGGGCATTGGCTACACCTTC. The encoded protein is CASSLAGTGGIGYTF. V is TRBV12-3 or TRBV12-4 and J is TRBJ1-2; TRBD1 matches 12 bases. J gave up 7 bases and V 0 bases, and 3 bases lay outside the gene matches. This CDR3 is built from 15 residues.

V usage is TRBV9 and J usage is TRBJ2-3; D is uncertain. V gave up 1 base and J gave up 8 bases, with 14 bases separating them. Germline V CDR1 and CDR2: SGDLS, YYNGEE. The CDR3 extends over 14 amino acids. CDR3: CASSVQADVGTQYF. The CDR3 coding sequence is TGTGCCAGCAGCGTACAGGCGGATGTGGGTACGCAGTATTTT. Full variable domain (outside the CDR3, taken from reference TRBV9 and TRBJ2-3): DSGVTQTPKHLITATGQRVTLRCSPRSGDLSVYWYQQSLDQGLQFLIQYYNGEERAKGNILERFSAQQFPDLHSELNLSSLELGDSALYFCASSVQADVGTQYFGPGTRLTVL.

The chain links TRBV30 to TRBJ2-7; TRBD1 or TRBD2 may be the D gene (6 bases each). Per germline, CDR1 GTSNPN and CDR2 SVGIG (reference sequence). The CDR3 sequence is 13 residues long. The ends were cut back, 6 bases at V and 7 bases at J, with 19 bases in the middle. The CDR3, as DNA: TGTGCCTGTCAGAAGAAAGGGGGGTGGGAGCAGTACTTC. It codes for CACQKKGGWEQYF.

This clonotype has at least ten counts. The CDR3 spells CASRIGQSNTGELFF. CDR3 coding DNA: TGTGCCAGCAGGATCGGACAGTCGAACACCGGGGAGCTGTTTTTT. The chain combines TRBV2 with TRBJ2-2; perhaps TRBD1 as D (6 bases). Germline lookup yields CDR1 SNHLY and CDR2 FYNNEI. The CDR3 has 15 residues. V lost 6 bases and J 0 bases, leaving 11 bases between the germline ends.

V gene TRBV20-1 combines with J gene TRBJ1-1; D unresolved. V lost 6 bases, J lost 1 base, and 9 bases lay in between. The CDR3 runs to 12 residues. The V gene's germline CDR1 is DFQATT and CDR2 SNEGSKA (reference sequence). The CDR3 sequence is CSAEAANTEAFF. In DNA, the CDR3 is TGCAGTGCCGAGGCCGCGAACACTGAAGCTTTCTTT.